Here is one T cell receptor beta chain with its context. This specimen belongs to a study of blood T cells in healthy people across ages. There are 14 residues in the CDR3. Combining a sample-barcoded 5' primer with a J-beta primer mix, a second PCR ran for about 6 to 12 cycles. All samples yielded 2.5 million or more CDR3-containing paired-end reads. TCRdb processed the 5' RACE reads anew with MiXCR; each CDR3 protein has one entry. The sample holds about 700,000 distinct CDR3 sequences; around 32% are singletons and the top ten take 15%. The TCR originated in a woman of 80 years or more in good health. The V and J genes are TRBV21-1 and TRBJ2-5; the table's TRBD1 call for D was not verified on the DNA. TRBV21-1 represents a pseudogene. Sequenced: blood. CDR3 in amino acids: CASSKAYPGETQYF. CDR3 in DNA: TGTGCCAGCAGCAAAGCTTACCCGGGAGAGACCCAGTACTTC.